This TCR beta chain was sequenced in a study of T cells in Graves' hyperthyroidism and ophthalmopathy. Study-wide findings and caveats: Expanded thyroid clonotypes (above 0.001) were mostly also found in blood.

Trimming cost V 5 bases and J 1 base, with 23 bases left between them. CDR1 MNHEY and CDR2 SVGEGT come from the germline V gene. This CDR3 comprises 18 residues. It was RNA transcripts that yielded the amplified TCR beta CDR3 regions. HTBI primers were the set used in a first-round RT-PCR of the TCR CDR3. From the multiplex PCR reads, TCRdb called clonotypes with MiXCR, one entry per CDR3 protein. This sample has about 200,000 distinct CDR3 sequences; about 15% occur once, and the top ten carry roughly 55%. This clonotype was observed many times. Antigen: not known. The chain carries TRBV6-2 or TRBV6-3 and TRBJ1-1; D is possibly TRBD1 (6 bases). The sequencing sample was made of blood. The source of this sequence is a woman aged 45-65 years with Graves' hyperthyroidism. The CDR3 protein is CASSMTGQTLMRNTEAFF. DNA of the CDR3: TGTGCCAGCAGTATGACTGGACAGACACTAATGAGGAACACTGAAGCTTTCTTT.